One and the same sample provided the 25 T cell receptor beta chains below, sequenced in a study of vaccination and CD4 T cells after COVID-19. Treatment specified: roughly 10-day PBMC culture with coronavirus spike peptide pools or control peptides (ViraFEST assay). CD4+ T cells that had been cultured provided DNA sequenced with the Oncomine TCR Beta short-read assay. TCRdb re-derived calls from the PCR reads in MiXCR, one entry per CDR3 protein. The repertoire includes under 15,000 distinct CDR3 sequences, almost 65% of them detected once, and 14% to 15% sits in the top ten. Their target antigens are unknown. Sequenced sample: CD4+ T cells from blood, cultured in vitro. The receptor source for this set is a human donor who had recovered from COVID-19.

CDR3 in DNA: TGCAGTGCTAGCCTCGGGACAGTCGATCAGCCCCAGCATTTT. It encodes CSASLGTVDQPQHF. The chain couples TRBV20-1 to TRBJ1-5; 7 bases map to TRBD1. The CDR3 is 14 amino acids. CDR1 and CDR2 from the germline V gene are DFQATT and SNEGSKA (reference sequence). Losses at the gene ends were 3 bases for V and 5 bases for J; bases not matched to a gene: 7.

This chain links TRBV4-1 with TRBJ2-7; no firm D call. The CDR3 length is 14 residues. The germline CDR1 and CDR2 sequences are MGHRA and YSYEKL. V was pared by 0 bases and J by 2 bases, with 8 bases between. CDR3 region: CASSQDEGPYEQYF. CDR3 bases: TGCGCCAGCAGCCAAGATGAAGGTCCCTACGAGCAGTACTTC.

This clonotype was detected only a few times. The chain links TRBV27 to TRBJ1-1; no clear D gene. V gave up 2 bases and J gave up 4 bases, with 11 bases separating them. The CDR3 is 14 amino acids. Germline V lookup: CDR1 MNHEY, CDR2 SMNVEV (reference sequence). The CDR3 sequence is CASSLSGSSTEAFF. In DNA, the CDR3 is TGTGCCAGCAGTTTAAGCGGTTCCAGCACTGAAGCTTTCTTT.

The chain couples TRBV28 to TRBJ2-3; 10 bases line up with TRBD1. The germline gives CDR1 MDHEN, CDR2 SYDVKM. J was trimmed by 4 bases and V by 2 bases; bases with no gene match: 6. This CDR3 contains 16 residues. CDR3 region: CASSLATGGFADTQYF. The CDR3 region has the DNA TGTGCCAGCAGTTTAGCGACAGGGGGCTTCGCAGATACGCAGTATTTT.

The V gene is TRBV7-8, the J gene TRBJ1-2; the D gene is possibly TRBD1 (5 bases). Germline values: CDR1 SGHVS, CDR2 FQNEAQ. Trimming stripped 4 bases from V and 5 bases from J, with 17 bases between. The CDR3 spans 15 residues. CDR3 region: CASSSPGRGGYGYTF. The CDR3 DNA follows: TGTGCCAGCAGCTCCCCCGGGAGGGGTGGGTATGGCTACACCTTC.

This clonotype was counted a few times. The CDR3 DNA is TGTGCCAGCAGCGCAGACGGGGGAGCTCAGCCCCAGCATTTT. This sequence encodes CASSADGGAQPQHF. The chain recombines TRBV2 with TRBJ1-5; D is perhaps TRBD1 (5 bases). The length of the CDR3 is 14 residues. The V and J ends lost 6 bases and 6 bases respectively, with 15 bases between them. CDR1 and CDR2 from the germline V gene are SNHLY and FYNNEI.

This clonotype has just a few counts. This chain uses TRBV7-2 with TRBJ1-1, with D possibly matching TRBD1 (6 bases). The germline gives CDR1 SGHTA, CDR2 FQGNSA. Trimming took 5 bases from V and 0 from J, leaving 13 bases between them. The CDR3 has 15 amino acids. The CDR3 DNA follows: TGTGCCAGCAGCATAGGGGGTCCGATGAACACTGAAGCTTTCTTT. The encoded protein is CASSIGGPMNTEAFF.

The chain uses TRBV30 and TRBJ2-7; TRBD2 agrees at 7 bases. Germline CDR1 and CDR2: GTSNPN and SVGIG (reference sequence). This CDR3 comprises 14 residues. The V segment lost 1 base and the J segment 3 bases; nucleotides outside the gene matches: 6. The CDR3 here is CAWSGLAAIYEQYF. The DNA for the CDR3 is TGTGCCTGGAGTGGGCTAGCGGCAATCTACGAGCAGTACTTC. Combining the CDR3 with reference TRBV30 and TRBJ2-7 gives the whole variable domain SQTIHQWPATLVQPVGSPLSLECTVEGTSNPNLYWYRQAAGRGLQLLFYSVGIGQISSEVPQNLSASRPQDRQFILSSKKLLLSDSGFYLCAWSGLAAIYEQYFGPGTRLTVT.

The sample holds one count of this clonotype. This chain connects TRBV5-1 to TRBJ2-7; D is unresolved. From germline, CDR1 is SGHRS and CDR2 YFSETQ. This CDR3 is 14 amino acids long. V gave up 0 bases and J gave up 6 bases, with 13 bases separating them. The CDR3 DNA reads as TGCGCCAGCAGCTTGGGGCAGGAAGGGATCGAGCAGTACTTC. Residues: CASSLGQEGIEQYF.

This chain connects TRBV7-2 to TRBJ2-5; possibly TRBD2 for D (6 bases). The CDR3 totals 14 residues. V was pared by 1 base and J by 5 bases, with 11 bases between. CDR1 is SGHTA, CDR2 FQGNSA, per germline. The DNA for the CDR3 is TGTGCCAGCAGCTTAGTGGCGGGACTGGAGACCCAGTACTTC. It encodes CASSLVAGLETQYF.

V gene TRBV7-9 combines with J gene TRBJ2-1, with TRBD2 matching 9 bases. The CDR3 has 15 residues. V was clipped by 0 bases and J by 6 bases; unmatched bases: 3. CDR1 and CDR2 from the germline V gene are SEHNR and FQNEAQ (reference sequence). As DNA, the CDR3 is TGTGCCAGCAGCTTAGCTGGCGGGAGGGCCAATGAGCAGTTCTTC. This encodes CASSLAGGRANEQFF.

This clonotype was seen a few times. The CDR3 DNA reads TGTGCCAGCCAGGGAAGACCCAATAATTCACCCCTCCACTTT. Translated, it gives CASQGRPNNSPLHF. The V call is TRBV6-1, the J call TRBJ1-6, with D perhaps matching TRBD1 (5 bases). The V end was cut by 8 bases, the J end by 5 bases, with 13 bases between. The germline V gene encodes CDR1 MNHNS and CDR2 SASEGT. This CDR3 contains 14 residues.

The chain couples TRBV2 to TRBJ2-1, with 8 positions matching TRBD1. Trimming at V came to 4 bases and at J to 7 bases, leaving 9 bases not matched to a gene. Germline V gene sequence: CDR1 SNHLY, CDR2 FYNNEI. CDR3 length equals 15 residues. This chain's CDR3 is CASSAGQGARNEQFF. The CDR3 nucleotides are TGTGCCAGCAGTGCGGGGCAGGGGGCTCGGAATGAGCAGTTCTTC.

The CDR3 nucleotides read TGCAGTGCTACGGGCGGCGGGAGCACAGATACGCAGTATTTT. This encodes CSATGGGSTDTQYF. The rearrangement links TRBV20-1 to TRBJ2-3, with D perhaps matching TRBD2 (5 bases). Trimming stripped 4 bases from V and 0 bases from J, with 11 bases between. Germline values: CDR1 DFQATT, CDR2 SNEGSKA (reference sequence). There are 14 residues in the CDR3.

The DNA of the CDR3 is TGTGCCAGCACGCGGACAGATGAAGCTTTCTTT. It yields the protein CASTRTDEAFF. The chain employs TRBV11-2 and TRBJ1-1, with D possibly being TRBD1 (6 bases). V was clipped by 7 bases and J by 7 bases, with 10 bases between them. Germline V gene data show CDR1 as SGHAT and CDR2 as FQNNGV. The CDR3 runs to 11 residues.

This clonotype qualifies as medium-sized (0.01 to 0.1%). CDR3 sequence reads: CASSPRQGLTWYEQYF. CDR3 nucleotides: TGTGCCAGCAGCCCAAGACAGGGGCTCACGTGGTACGAGCAGTACTTC. The V and J genes are TRBV7-2 and TRBJ2-7, with 8 positions matching TRBD1. V lost 5 bases to trimming and J lost 4 bases; unmatched junction nucleotides: 13. The CDR3 contains 16 residues. CDR1 is SGHTA and CDR2 is FQGNSA in the germline V gene.

V and J are TRBV30 and TRBJ1-5; D call uncertain. Germline CDR1 and CDR2: GTSNPN and SVGIG (reference sequence). The CDR3 contains 14 residues. Trimming took off 1 base at V and 3 bases at J, with 10 bases between the two ends. CDR3: CAWSAILINQPQHF. In nucleotides, the CDR3 is TGTGCCTGGAGTGCCATACTAATCAATCAGCCCCAGCATTTT.

The table lists this clonotype with a few counts. The gene calls are TRBV10-3 and TRBJ1-2; 7 positions agree with TRBD1. Unmatched junction bases numbered 3, after V lost 0 bases and J lost 5 bases. This CDR3 is 14 amino acids long. CDR1 is ENHRY, CDR2 SYGVKD, per germline. CDR3 in DNA: TGTGCCATCAGTGAGTCGACAGGGAGGTATGGCTACACCTTC. Protein product: CAISESTGRYGYTF.

The genes are TRBV27 and TRBJ1-5; possible D gene TRBD1, 5 bases. CDR1 is MNHEY and CDR2 is SMNVEV in the germline V gene (reference sequence). The CDR3 length is 12 residues. V dropped 5 bases and J dropped 7 bases, with 9 bases sitting between them. Written as DNA, the CDR3 is TGTGCCAGCAGTGGCCGGGGCCAGCCCCAGCATTTT. As protein: CASSGRGQPQHF.

J is TRBJ1-2 and V is TRBV7-2, with TRBD1 as a possible D gene (5 bases). V was shortened by 5 bases and J by 6 bases, with 19 bases between the two germline ends. CDR3 length: 15 residues. The V gene's germline CDR1 is SGHTA and CDR2 FQGNSA. Here the CDR3 reads CASSLQAGARDGYTF. The DNA of the CDR3 is TGTGCCAGCAGCCTACAGGCCGGAGCTCGGGATGGCTACACCTTC.

Comment on this clonotype: A read error may account for a junction end that differs from germline. V and J are TRBV7-2 and TRBJ1-5, with unresolved D. Germline values: CDR1 SGHTA, CDR2 FQGNSA. The CDR3 runs to 16 residues. This CDR3 reads CANSLDLGWGNQPQHF. In DNA form, the CDR3 reads TGTGCCAACAGCTTAGATTTAGGGTGGGGCAATCAGCCCCAGCATTTT.

The chain links TRBV5-4 to TRBJ2-1, with D possibly matching TRBD2 (7 bases). Trimming shortened V by 5 bases and J by 5 bases, and 17 bases separated the two germline ends. The CDR3 covers 15 residues. Germline CDR1 is SGHNT and CDR2 is YYREEE (reference sequence). DNA for the CDR3: TGTGCCAGCAGGGGGGGCGGGAGTTTAAACAATGAGCAGTTCTTC. Its protein product is CASRGGGSLNNEQFF.

This chain uses TRBV11-3 with TRBJ2-5; D gene uncertain. CDR1 is SGHNT, CDR2 YENEEA, per germline. The CDR3 length is 15 residues. The V end lost 1 base, the J end lost 1 base, and 10 bases lay between the germline ends. The CDR3 here is CASSLGAARQETQYF. In DNA form, the CDR3 reads TGTGCCAGCAGCTTAGGGGCGGCCCGCCAAGAGACCCAGTACTTC. The full variable domain, completed using reference TRBV11-3 and TRBJ2-5, is EAGVVQSPRYKIIEKKQPVAFWCNPISGHNTLYWYLQNLGQGPELLIRYENEEAVDDSQLPKDRFSAERLKGVDSTLKIQPAELGDSAVYLCASSLGAARQETQYFGPGTRLLVL.

The chain recombines TRBV7-9 with TRBJ1-1, with 10 bases identical to TRBD1. V lost 7 bases and J lost 0; bases outside the gene matches: 2. The germline CDR1 and CDR2 sequences are SEHNR and FQNEAQ (reference sequence). The CDR3 has 14 amino acids. CDR3 sequence: CASTDRGLNTEAFF. CDR3 bases: TGTGCCAGCACCGACAGGGGGCTGAACACTGAAGCTTTCTTT.

This sequence joins TRBV20-1 and TRBJ1-5, with a weak D call TRBD1 (5 bases). This CDR3 contains 18 residues. Germline V gene sequence: CDR1 DFQATT, CDR2 SNEGSKA (reference sequence). V was clipped by 6 bases and J by 0 bases, with 24 bases between them. CDR3 region: CSAMTGTAAFYSNQPQHF. CDR3 DNA: TGCAGTGCGATGACCGGGACGGCTGCTTTTTATAGCAATCAGCCCCAGCATTTT.